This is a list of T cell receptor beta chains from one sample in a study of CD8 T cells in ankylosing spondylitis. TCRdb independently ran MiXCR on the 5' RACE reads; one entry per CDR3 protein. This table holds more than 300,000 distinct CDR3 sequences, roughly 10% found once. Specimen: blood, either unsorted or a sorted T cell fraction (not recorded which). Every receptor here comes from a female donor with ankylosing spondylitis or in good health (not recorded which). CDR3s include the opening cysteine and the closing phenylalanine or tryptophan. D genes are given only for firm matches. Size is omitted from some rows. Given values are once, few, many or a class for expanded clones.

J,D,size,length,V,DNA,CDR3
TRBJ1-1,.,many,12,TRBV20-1,TGCAGTGCTCTGAATTTGAACACTGAAGCTTTCTTT,CSALNLNTEAFF
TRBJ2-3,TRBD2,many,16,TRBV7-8,TGTGCCAGCAGCTTATTCGTTGGACTAGCGACAGATACGCAGTATTTT,CASSLFVGLATDTQYF
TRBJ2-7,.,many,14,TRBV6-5,TGTGCCAGCAGTTACACGGGTAGCTCCTACGAGCAGTACTTC,CASSYTGSSYEQYF
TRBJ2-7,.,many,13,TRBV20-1,TGCAGCACTACAAACAGGGATACCTACGAGCAGTACTTC,CSTTNRDTYEQYF
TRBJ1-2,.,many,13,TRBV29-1,TGCAGCGTCGGGGTAGGGGGTGGGCTTGGCTACACCTTC,CSVGVGGGLGYTF
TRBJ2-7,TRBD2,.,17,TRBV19,TGTGCCAGTAGTATTCGGTCTAGCGGGAGAATGTCCTACGAGCAGTACTTC,CASSIRSSGRMSYEQYF
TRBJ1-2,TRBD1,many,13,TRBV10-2,TGCGCCAGCAGTGAGGGGACAGGGTTCGGCTACACCTTC,CASSEGTGFGYTF
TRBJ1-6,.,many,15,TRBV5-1,TGCGCCAGCAGCTTGTCGGGGGCTCGGAATTCACCCCTCCACTTT,CASSLSGARNSPLHF
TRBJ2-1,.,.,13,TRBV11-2,TGTGCCAGCAGCTCGACAGAGGGGAGTGAGCAGTTCTTC,CASSSTEGSEQFF
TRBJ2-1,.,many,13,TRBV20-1,TGCAGTGCTCCTAGACCGGGTACTAATGAGCAGTTCTTC,CSAPRPGTNEQFF
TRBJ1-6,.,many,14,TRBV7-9,TGTGCCAGCAGCTTAAAAAATGCTGGCTCACCCCTCCACTTT,CASSLKNAGSPLHF
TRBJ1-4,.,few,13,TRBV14,TGTGCCAGCAGCCAAGCTGAGGTCGGAAAACTGTTTTTT,CASSQAEVGKLFF
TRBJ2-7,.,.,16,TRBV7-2,TGTGCCAGCAGCCCCTTAGGGGCGCCGAGCTCCTACGAGCAGTACTTC,CASSPLGAPSSYEQYF
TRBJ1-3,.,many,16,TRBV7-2,TGTGCCAGCAGCCCCGGACGGAGAATCTCTGGAAACACCATATATTTT,CASSPGRRISGNTIYF
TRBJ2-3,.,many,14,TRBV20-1,TGCAGTGCTAGAGAGGCTAGCGGCACAGATACGCAGTATTTT,CSAREASGTDTQYF
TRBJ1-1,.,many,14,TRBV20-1,TGCAGTGCTAGAGATTTGCGAAAGGGGACTGAAGCTTTCTTT,CSARDLRKGTEAFF
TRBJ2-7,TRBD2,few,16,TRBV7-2,TGTGCCAGCAGCCGGGTGACTAGCGGAGTTCCCTACGAGCAGTACTTC,CASSRVTSGVPYEQYF
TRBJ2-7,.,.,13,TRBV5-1,TGCGCCAGCAGCCGGGCTAGAGAGGGCGAGCCGTACTTC,CASSRAREGEPYF
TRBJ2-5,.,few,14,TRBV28,TGTGCCAGCAGTTTAGGGGGGTCGTCTTGGACCCAGTACTTC,CASSLGGSSWTQYF
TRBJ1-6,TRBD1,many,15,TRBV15,TGTGCCACCAGCAGCGACAGGGGAAATAATTCACCCCTCCACTTT,CATSSDRGNNSPLHF
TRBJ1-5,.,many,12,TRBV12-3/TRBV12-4,TGTGCCAGCAGTACTCCGATGGGGGCCCAGCATTTT,CASSTPMGAQHF
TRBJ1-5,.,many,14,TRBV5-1,TGCGCCAGCAGCTTACGAGGGGATGATCAGCCCCAGCATTTT,CASSLRGDDQPQHF
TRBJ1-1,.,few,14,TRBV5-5,TGTGCCAGCAGCTTGGATACCTCTCCTTCTGAAGCTTTCTTT,CASSLDTSPSEAFF
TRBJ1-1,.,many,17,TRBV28,TGTGCCAGCAGTTTATCCGGGACTGTGGCGGTGAACACTGAAGCTTTCTTT,CASSLSGTVAVNTEAFF
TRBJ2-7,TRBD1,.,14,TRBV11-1,TGTGCCAGCAGCCCGGGCACAGGGGGAGCTATTCAAGACTTC,CASSPGTGGAIQDF
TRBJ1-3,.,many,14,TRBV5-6,TGTGCCAGCAGTTTACCAGTCTCTGGAAACACCATATATTTT,CASSLPVSGNTIYF
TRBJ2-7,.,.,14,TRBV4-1,TGCGCCAGCAGCCCGCGGGGGCTCGCCTACGAGCAGTACTTC,CASSPRGLAYEQYF
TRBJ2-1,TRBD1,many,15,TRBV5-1,TGCGCCAGCAGCAAGGGGACAGCCAACCTCGATGAGCAGTTCTTC,CASSKGTANLDEQFF
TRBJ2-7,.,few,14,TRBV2,TGTGCCATCCAGAAGGGGGGTAGCTCCTACGAGCAGTACTTC,CAIQKGGSSYEQYF
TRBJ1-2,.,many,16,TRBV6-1,TGTGCCAGCACTAAGCGGGTCCGAGGGGCAGACGATGGCTACACCTTC,CASTKRVRGADDGYTF
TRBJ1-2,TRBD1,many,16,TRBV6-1,TGTGCCAGCAGGAACAGGGGACGGCTTCAAGACTATGGCTACACCTTC,CASRNRGRLQDYGYTF
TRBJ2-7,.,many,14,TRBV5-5,TGTGCCAGCAGCTTGGTTATAGACGTCGGCGAGCAGTACTTC,CASSLVIDVGEQYF
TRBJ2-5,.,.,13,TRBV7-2,TGTGCCAGCAGCTTAGATGGTAGGGAGACCCAGTACTTC,CASSLDGRETQYF
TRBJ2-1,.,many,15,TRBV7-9,TGTGCCAGCAGCCCCCGTGCGACGGTGGACAATGAGCAGTTCTTC,CASSPRATVDNEQFF
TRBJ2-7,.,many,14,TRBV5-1,TGCGCCAGCAGCCAAGACAGGATAAGCTACGAGCAGTACTTC,CASSQDRISYEQYF
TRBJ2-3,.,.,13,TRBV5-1,TGCGCCAGCCTGGAAAATGTTGGAGATACGCAGTATTTT,CASLENVGDTQYF
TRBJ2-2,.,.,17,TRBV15,TGTGCCACCAGCAGAGATCCCCCGGGGGTGAACACCGGGGAGCTGTTTTTT,CATSRDPPGVNTGELFF
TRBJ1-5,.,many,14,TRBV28,TGTGCCAGCAGTTTGCCCAGCCTAAATCAGCCCCAGCATTTT,CASSLPSLNQPQHF
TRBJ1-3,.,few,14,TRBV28,TGTGCCAGCAGTCTACGGCCACCTGGAAACACCATATATTTT,CASSLRPPGNTIYF